One sample yielded the 8 T cell receptor beta chains listed below, sequenced in a study of T cell responses to AZD1222 COVID-19 vaccine. Profiling relied on immunoSEQ multiplex PCR, and the TCRdb table lists in-frame clones only, not all of them. Of 150,000 to 200,000 clones in the sample, roughly 92% are singletons; the top ten hold 1.6%. The sample consisted of peripheral blood, taken on day 0 of AZD1222 vaccination. These receptors all stem from an adult in good health.

This rearrangement joins TRBV19 to TRBJ1-5, with 9 nucleotides matching TRBD1. Germline CDR1 and CDR2: LNHDA and SQIVND (reference sequence). This CDR3 is 15 amino acids long. CDR3 residues: CAIRDRANSNQPQHF. The CDR3 region has the DNA TGTGCGATCCGGGACAGGGCCAATAGCAATCAGCCCCAGCATTTT.

This clone has a single count. V is TRBV19 and J is TRBJ2-7; 7 positions agree with TRBD1. The germline V gene has CDR1 LNHDA and CDR2 SQIVND (reference sequence). After removal of 3 bases from V and 3 bases from J, the junction contained 5 bases not matched to a gene. This CDR3 is built from 14 residues. DNA for the CDR3: TGTGCCAGTAGTATCTCTCAGGGGGTCTACGAGCAGTACTTC. Translation gives CASSISQGVYEQYF.

The CDR3 DNA reads TGTGCCAGCAGTTTATCCCCAGGGTCCTACGAGCAGTACTTC. It translates to CASSLSPGSYEQYF. This chain uses TRBV27 with TRBJ2-7; weak D call: TRBD1 (5 bases). Trimming left V 0 bases short and J 1 base short, with 7 bases between. CDR1 is MNHEY and CDR2 is SMNVEV in the germline V gene (reference sequence). The CDR3 loop spans 14 amino acids.

The chain recombines TRBV30 with TRBJ2-2; the match to TRBD1 covers 8 bases. Germline CDR1 is GTSNPN and CDR2 is SVGIG (reference sequence). The CDR3 length is 15 residues. V gave up 3 bases and J gave up 5 bases; unmatched junction bases: 8. CDR3 DNA: TGTGCCTGGAGCAAAGGACAGGGAAGGACCGGGGAGCTGTTTTTT. Its protein is CAWSKGQGRTGELFF.

The J gene is TRBJ1-5, the V gene TRBV20-1; D possibly corresponds to TRBD1 (6 bases). Per germline, CDR1 DFQATT and CDR2 SNEGSKA (reference sequence). The CDR3 totals 15 residues. Trimming cost V 3 bases and J 3 bases, with 15 bases left between them. The CDR3 bases are TGCAGTGCTAGTTGGCGCAGGGGAAACAATCAGCCCCAGCATTTT. Its protein product is CSASWRRGNNQPQHF.

V gene TRBV7-9 combines with J gene TRBJ2-7; a weak D match, TRBD1 (6 bases). Germline V gene data show CDR1 as SEHNR and CDR2 as FQNEAQ (reference sequence). V lost 3 bases and J lost 0, with 18 bases in between. CDR3 length: 17 amino acids. The CDR3 nucleotides are TGTGCCAGCAGCTTGGAGACCGGGACACATTTCTCCTACGAGCAGTACTTC. Translation: CASSLETGTHFSYEQYF.

The genes are TRBV10-2 and TRBJ1-5; D gene unclear. Germline V gives CDR1 WSHSY, CDR2 SAAADI. The CDR3 sequence is 11 residues long. V shed 3 bases and J shed 10 bases, with 7 bases lying between them. Written as DNA, the CDR3 is TGCGCCAGCAGTGAAGGGCTTCCCCAGCATTTT. It codes for CASSEGLPQHF.

This chain uses TRBV6-5 with TRBJ1-1, with D perhaps matching TRBD1 (6 bases). This CDR3 has 13 amino acids. Germline values: CDR1 MNHEY, CDR2 SVGAGI. V was clipped by 2 bases and J by 6 bases, with 10 bases between them. This CDR3 is CASSYAGVAEAFF. The DNA for the CDR3 is TGTGCCAGCAGTTACGCAGGGGTCGCTGAAGCTTTCTTT.